This T cell receptor (beta chain) was retrieved from a study of shared clonotypes between healthy human individuals. Study in general: The study used three CD4 naive, three CD4 memory, two CD8 naive and one CD8 memory plate per donor. Overall study findings and caveats: Sharing across a few donors was seen in around 5.1% of naive CD4 clonotypes.

In the case of this clone: Its antigen remains unknown.

Sorted-subset replicate PCRs used about 200 ng DNA, about 30,000 T cell genomes. Per the study methods: Junction-only immunoSEQ data arrived without quality scores, meaning filtering differed. The table came from immunoSEQ multiplex PCR; TCRdb's copy has only in-frame clones and leaves some out. For V, J and clone size, that table is used; D and trimming come from the DNA. This sample has 2 million to 2.5 million clones; more than 90% occur once, and the top ten carry roughly 0.13%. Germline V gene lookup returns CDR1 LNHDA and CDR2 SQIVND (reference sequence). The CDR3 runs 14 residues. Trimming took 3 bases from V and 4 from J, leaving 10 bases between them.

The chain uses TRBV19 and TRBJ1-5; no definite D call. This TCR was sampled from a man between 18 and 35 years old in good health. What was sequenced was naive CD4+ T cells sorted from blood. Sample subset: CD45RA+ positively selected. The CDR3 region is CASSIQSGNQPQHF. The CDR3 nucleotides read TGTGCCAGTAGTATTCAGTCGGGGAATCAGCCCCAGCATTTT.